A selection of T cell receptor beta chains follows, all from one sample in a study of T cell repertoires in cytomegalovirus infection. TCRdb independently ran MiXCR on the reads; one entry per CDR3 protein. The sample carries about 900,000 distinct CDR3 sequences, 30% to 40% recorded once. The antigens of these receptors remain unknown. The sequencing here drew on cultured CD8+ T cells from PBMCs, taken from culture after CMV antigen stimulation. The receptors come from a human donor in good health (CMV status not recorded). Some clones in this sample may be carry-over from other donors' samples. Both conserved end residues are part of each CDR3. Fields, in order: D gene, V gene, clone size, J gene, CDR3 protein, CDR3 DNA. D genes are given only for firm matches. A clone size is listed for some rows: how often the clone was seen (once, few, many), or a class if it is expanded.

TRBD2,TRBV13,.,TRBJ2-1,CASSSVAGNYNEQFF,TGTGCCAGCAGCTCCGTAGCGGGAAACTACAATGAGCAGTTCTTC
.,TRBV29-1,.,TRBJ2-1,CSVEGRGTEQFF,TGCAGCGTTGAAGGTCGCGGGACTGAGCAGTTCTTC
.,TRBV7-9,.,TRBJ2-1,CASNSPEVWGGADNEQFF,TGTGCCAGCAACTCCCCGGAGGTATGGGGGGGGGCCGACAATGAGCAGTTCTTC
TRBD2,TRBV7-3,few,TRBJ2-1,CASSLPILAGYNEQFF,TGTGCCAGCAGCTTACCTATACTAGCGGGATACAATGAGCAGTTCTTC
.,TRBV7-9,many,TRBJ2-7,CASSLDDRSYEQYF,TGTGCCAGCAGCTTAGACGACAGGTCCTACGAGCAGTACTTC
.,TRBV7-7,many,TRBJ2-5,CASSQGSAQETQYF,TGTGCTAGCAGTCAGGGAAGCGCACAAGAGACCCAGTACTTC
.,TRBV6-5,few,TRBJ1-2,CASSPHPIYGYTF,TGTGCCAGCAGTCCTCACCCAATCTATGGCTACACCTTC
TRBD2,TRBV4-1,.,TRBJ2-2,CASSQPEGLDTGELFF,TGCGCCAGCAGCCAACCCGAGGGACTAGACACCGGGGAGCTGTTTTTT
.,TRBV27,few,TRBJ2-1,CASRDEEGWGEQFF,TGTGCCAGCCGGGACGAGGAGGGGTGGGGTGAGCAGTTCTTC
.,TRBV19,few,TRBJ1-2,CASSIGTGAYYGYTF,TGTGCCAGTAGTATTGGGACGGGCGCCTACTATGGCTACACCTTC
.,TRBV20-1,few,TRBJ2-1,CSAPPRPRVF,TGCAGTGCCCCCCCCAGGCCCCGGGTCTTC
TRBD1,TRBV6-2/TRBV6-3,.,TRBJ2-7,CASKTWDRTYEQYF,TGTGCCAGCAAGACCTGGGACAGAACCTACGAGCAGTACTTC
.,TRBV7-9,many,TRBJ2-5,CASSRQETQYF,TGTGCCAGCAGCCGCCAAGAGACCCAGTACTTC
.,TRBV10-3,few,TRBJ2-1,CAISEDSAPYNEQFF,TGTGCCATCAGTGAGGATTCGGCCCCCTACAATGAGCAGTTCTTC
.,TRBV7-9,few,TRBJ1-1,CASSLAPKRANTEAFF,TGTGCCAGCAGCTTAGCGCCCAAACGGGCGAACACTGAAGCTTTCTTT
TRBD1,TRBV7-9,.,TRBJ1-2,CASSGQGARPASDGYTF,TGTGCCAGCAGCGGACAGGGGGCGCGGCCCGCATCGGATGGCTACACCTTC
.,TRBV3-1,few,TRBJ1-1,CASRPQGKNTEAFF,TGTGCCAGCAGGCCCCAGGGAAAGAACACTGAAGCTTTCTTT
.,TRBV7-8,many,TRBJ2-1,CASSHNNEQFF,TGTGCCAGCAGCCACAACAATGAGCAGTTCTTC
.,TRBV4-3,many,TRBJ2-3,CASSQGFYPTDTQYF,TGCGCCAGCAGCCAAGGCTTCTATCCCACAGATACGCAGTATTTT
.,TRBV2,.,TRBJ1-1,CASREPTEAFF,TGTGCCAGCAGGGAACCAACTGAAGCTTTCTTT
.,TRBV27,few,TRBJ2-3,CASSLTTYRTDTQYF,TGTGCCAGCAGTTTAACGACCTACCGAACAGATACGCAGTATTTT
.,TRBV7-9,few,TRBJ2-2,CASSSRINGELFF,TGTGCCAGCAGCTCGAGGATCAACGGGGAGCTGTTTTTT
TRBD1,TRBV7-2,.,TRBJ2-1,CASSPWTGGGEQFF,TGTGCCAGCAGCCCCTGGACAGGGGGGGGTGAGCAGTTCTTC
.,TRBV9,many,TRBJ2-1,CASSVAGNTYNEQFF,TGTGCCAGCAGCGTAGCAGGGAATACCTACAATGAGCAGTTCTTC
.,TRBV19,.,TRBJ1-1,CASSPQGITEAFF,TGTGCCAGTAGTCCTCAGGGGATCACTGAAGCTTTCTTT
TRBD2,TRBV7-9,many,TRBJ2-5,CASSPRLAGRKEETQYF,TGTGCCAGCAGCCCCCGACTAGCGGGCCGAAAAGAGGAGACCCAGTACTTC
.,TRBV19,.,TRBJ2-7,CASSNRRGSYEQYF,TGTGCCAGTAGTAATCGGCGCGGTTCCTACGAGCAGTACTTC
.,TRBV7-9,few,TRBJ2-5,CASSVTGRETQYF,TGTGCCAGCAGCGTTACAGGGCGGGAGACCCAGTACTTC
TRBD1,TRBV12-3/TRBV12-4,few,TRBJ1-3,CASSDRERGNTIYF,TGTGCCAGCAGCGACAGGGAAAGAGGAAACACCATATATTTT
TRBD2,TRBV6-6,.,TRBJ2-3,CASRGTSGGVLSTDTQYF,TGTGCCAGCAGGGGGACTAGCGGGGGGGTTTTATCCACAGATACGCAGTATTTT
.,TRBV12-5,.,TRBJ2-7,CASGLPLWRQRYEQYF,TGTGCTAGTGGTTTGCCCTTGTGGAGACAGCGATACGAGCAGTACTTC
.,TRBV7-3,.,TRBJ2-2,CARRAPDQVGELFF,TGTGCCAGGAGGGCACCCGACCAAGTCGGGGAGCTGTTTTTT
.,TRBV7-6,.,TRBJ1-4,CASSEIQGSNEKLFF,TGTGCCAGCAGCGAGATTCAGGGGTCTAATGAAAAACTGTTTTTT